These T cell receptor beta chains were read from a single sample in a study of cytomegalovirus exposure and HLA in healthy donors. Repertoires were generated with immunoSEQ multiplex PCR, while TCRdb's copy carries only in-frame clones and drops some. The table has 140,000 or so clones, 68% seen once. Input material: PBMCs. The source is a man between 60 and 75 years old in good health and CMV-seronegative. Each CDR3 is given with its conserved first and last residue. A D gene is named only where the DNA matches it firmly. Size tells how often a clone was seen (once, few, many) or the class of an expanded clone, and some rows leave it out.

>.|12|TRBV27|.|TRBJ1-2
TGTGCCAGCGGAAAAGGACAGAATGGCTACACCTTC
CASGKGQNGYTF
>TRBD1|16|TRBV6-5|few|TRBJ2-2
TGTGCCAGCAGTTACCAGGGGGCTCCGAACACCGGGGAGCTGTTTTTT
CASSYQGAPNTGELFF
>.|15|TRBV9|.|TRBJ1-6
TGTGCCAGCAGCGTCCCCGCCGGGGAGGGATCACCCCTCCACTTT
CASSVPAGEGSPLHF
>TRBD1|16|TRBV6-5|.|TRBJ1-6
TGTGCCAGCAGTTACTCGCGGGACAGGGGGGATTCACCCCTCCACTTT
CASSYSRDRGDSPLHF
>.|14|TRBV6-1|.|TRBJ1-5
TGTGCCAGCAGGCTCCTCAGGGGCAATCAGCCCCAGCATTTT
CASRLLRGNQPQHF
>TRBD1|14|TRBV5-1|.|TRBJ2-7
TGCGCCAGCAGCTTCCGGACAGGGGCCTACGAGCAGTACTTC
CASSFRTGAYEQYF
>.|12|TRBV16|.|TRBJ1-5
TGTGCCAGCAGCCAGTCATATCAGCCCCAGCATTTT
CASSQSYQPQHF
>.|16|TRBV28|.|TRBJ1-5
TGTGCCAGCAGTTTCCCTCCCGGATTAGAGGATCAGCCCCAGCATTTT
CASSFPPGLEDQPQHF
>.|15|TRBV2|.|TRBJ1-5
TGTGCCAGCAGTGAGTTCAGGGTGAACAATCAGCCCCAGCATTTT
CASSEFRVNNQPQHF
>TRBD1|13|TRBV27|.|TRBJ1-5
TGTGCCAGCAGCGACAGGGGGCTCTGGCCCCAGCATTTT
CASSDRGLWPQHF
>.|14|TRBV11-2|.|TRBJ1-1
TGTGCCAGCAGCCGGGGGGCGGAGGTCACTGAAGCTTTCTTT
CASSRGAEVTEAFF
>TRBD1|14|TRBV11-2|.|TRBJ1-4
TGTGCCAGCAGCCGGGACAGAAATAATGAAAAACTGTTTTTT
CASSRDRNNEKLFF
>TRBD1|13|TRBV5-1|.|TRBJ2-7
TGCGCCAGCCAGACAGGGGAATCCTACGAGCAGTACTTC
CASQTGESYEQYF
>.|14|TRBV9|.|TRBJ2-1
TGTGCCAGCAGCGTAGGAGGGTCCTACAATGAGCAGTTCTTC
CASSVGGSYNEQFF
>.|13|TRBV5-1|few|TRBJ2-2
TGCGCCAGCAGCTTGTACAATACCGGGGAGCTGTTTTTT
CASSLYNTGELFF
>.|16|TRBV28|.|TRBJ2-2
TGTGCCAGCAGTTCCACCTGGACACCGAACACCGGGGAGCTGTTTTTT
CASSSTWTPNTGELFF
>.|14|TRBV2|few|TRBJ1-2
TGTGCCAGCAGTGAAGGGGGGGGGAGATATGGCTACACCTTC
CASSEGGGRYGYTF
>.|15|TRBV4-2|.|TRBJ1-2
TGTGCCAGCAGCCAAGATCACGGGGTCGACTATGGCTACACCTTC
CASSQDHGVDYGYTF
>TRBD1|17|TRBV7-3|few|TRBJ1-2
TGTGCCAGCAGCTTAAAACCCCCCGGACAGGGGGACTATGGCTACACCTTC
CASSLKPPGQGDYGYTF
>.|14|TRBV5-1|.|TRBJ2-3
TGCGCCAGCAGCCAATTAGCAAGCACAGATACGCAGTATTTT
CASSQLASTDTQYF
>.|14|TRBV27|.|TRBJ2-7
TGTGCCAGCACCCCACTCCGAGCCGCCTACGAGCAGTACTTC
CASTPLRAAYEQYF
>.|16|TRBV5-6|.|TRBJ2-6
TGTGCCAGCAGCTTGGTAGGGGTAGGTGGGGCCAACGTCCTGACTTTC
CASSLVGVGGANVLTF
>.|21|TRBV4-2|.|TRBJ2-6
TGTGCCAGCAGCCATGTTAGGAGCGTGGCGAGGGGAGGCTCTGGGGCCAACGTCCTGACTTTC
CASSHVRSVARGGSGANVLTF
>TRBD1|13|TRBV30|.|TRBJ2-2
TGTGCCTGCCGGACAGGATCTACCGGGGAGCTGTTTTTT
CACRTGSTGELFF
>TRBD2|14|TRBV9|.|TRBJ2-5
TGTGCCAGCAGCGCTTTAGCGGGACGGGAGACCCAGTACTTC
CASSALAGRETQYF
>.|14|TRBV27|few|TRBJ2-3
TGTGCCAGCAGTTTAGGACTACACACAGATACGCAGTATTTT
CASSLGLHTDTQYF
>TRBD1|14|TRBV7-9|few|TRBJ1-1
TGTGCCAGCAGCTTAGCGGACAGGGGTACTGAAGCTTTCTTT
CASSLADRGTEAFF
>.|15|TRBV11-2|.|TRBJ1-1
TGTGCCAGCAGCTTATCGAGAATCATGAACACTGAAGCTTTCTTT
CASSLSRIMNTEAFF
>TRBD1|16|TRBV27|.|TRBJ2-2
TGTGCCAGCAGTACCCGGGACAGGGTTCCAACCGGGGAGCTGTTTTTT
CASSTRDRVPTGELFF
>TRBD1|15|TRBV28|few|TRBJ1-1
TGTGCCAGCAGTCAACTAGGGACAGGGGGCACTGAAGCTTTCTTT
CASSQLGTGGTEAFF
>.|16|TRBV28|.|TRBJ1-2
TGTGCCAGCAGTTTATTTTCGGGGAGGGACAACTATGGCTACACCTTC
CASSLFSGRDNYGYTF
>TRBD1|16|TRBV18|.|TRBJ2-6
TGTGCCAGCAGCGGACAGGGGGCCTCTGGGGCCAACGTCCTGACTTTC
CASSGQGASGANVLTF
>TRBD2|15|TRBV19|once|TRBJ2-2
TGTGCCAGTAGTATGGGAGGGGCCAACACCGGGGAGCTGTTTTTT
CASSMGGANTGELFF
>.|13|TRBV19|.|TRBJ1-1
TGTGCCAGTAGTATAGATTTAGGGGAAAAAGCTTTCTTT
CASSIDLGEKAFF
>.|16|TRBV6-1|.|TRBJ2-7
TGTGCCAGCAGTGAGAGGGTACTAGCTTCTTCCTACGAGCAGTACTTC
CASSERVLASSYEQYF
>.|14|TRBV7-2|.|TRBJ2-3
TGTGCCAGCAGCTTAGGTAGTAGCACAGATACGCAGTATTTT
CASSLGSSTDTQYF
>TRBD2|15|TRBV27|once|TRBJ2-7
TGTGCCAGCTCCCGAGCGGGAGACCCTCGGGTCGAGCAGTACTTC
CASSRAGDPRVEQYF
>TRBD1|18|TRBV12-5|.|TRBJ1-2
TGTGCTAGTGGTTTGACCTCTACGGACAGGGGGCGAATGGATGGCTACACCTTC
CASGLTSTDRGRMDGYTF
>TRBD1|15|TRBV7-9|once|TRBJ2-7
TGTGCCAGCAGCTTGGAGGGGGACAGGGCCTACGAGCAGTACTTC
CASSLEGDRAYEQYF
>TRBD1|15|TRBV6-1|.|TRBJ1-2
TGTGCCAGCAGGCGACAGGGGGCTGCGTCGGATGGCTACACCTTC
CASRRQGAASDGYTF
>TRBD2|14|TRBV7-6|.|TRBJ2-1
TGTGCCAGCAGCCTAGCGGGAGGAATCAATGAGCAGTTCTTC
CASSLAGGINEQFF
>.|13|TRBV7-3|.|TRBJ2-5
TGTGCCAGCAGCTTATTTGCTATGGAGACCCAGTACTTC
CASSLFAMETQYF
>.|12|TRBV7-2|.|TRBJ2-3
TGTGCCAGCAAATTTCAGGGGTTCCCGCAGTATTTT
CASKFQGFPQYF
>.|14|TRBV6-1|.|TRBJ1-2
TGTGCCAGCAGTGAAGCGGACAGCCTCTATGGCTACACCTTC
CASSEADSLYGYTF
>TRBD1|17|TRBV7-9|.|TRBJ2-5
TGTGCCAGCAGACCCCACCTAGGGACAGGGAAACAAGAGACCCAGTACTTC
CASRPHLGTGKQETQYF
>TRBD2|15|TRBV19|few|TRBJ2-3
TGTGCCAGTAGTATTGAGATTTCTAGCGGGGATACGCAGTATTTT
CASSIEISSGDTQYF
>.|17|TRBV5-6|.|TRBJ2-1
TGTGCCAGCAGCTTGGCGATCGCGCCGAGCTCCTACAATGAGCAGTTCTTC
CASSLAIAPSSYNEQFF
>TRBD1|15|TRBV9|once|TRBJ1-2
TGTGCCAGCAGCGCTCGACAGGGCTCGGGGAAGGGCTACACCTTC
CASSARQGSGKGYTF
>.|15|TRBV7-3|.|TRBJ2-1
TGTGCCAGCAGCTTAAGGTTAGGTTCGGGCAATGAGCAGTTCTTC
CASSLRLGSGNEQFF
>.|14|TRBV6-5|.|TRBJ2-1
TGTGCCAGCAGTTACTCGCCCCAGAGGCCTGAGCAGTTCTTC
CASSYSPQRPEQFF
>.|13|TRBV28|.|TRBJ1-3
TGTGCCACCCTCCTCCCGTCGGGAAACACCATATATTTT
CATLLPSGNTIYF
>TRBD1|13|TRBV5-4|few|TRBJ1-1
TGTGCCAGCAGCCCCCAAGGGACAGTCGAAGCTTTCTTT
CASSPQGTVEAFF
>TRBD2|16|TRBV7-4|.|TRBJ2-7
TGTGCCAGAACTAGCGGGCCAAGGGGGCCAACCTACGAGCAGTACTTC
CARTSGPRGPTYEQYF
>.|14|TRBV7-8|.|TRBJ1-3
TGTGCCAGCAGCTTCGCGAGCTCTGGAAACACCATATATTTT
CASSFASSGNTIYF
>.|18|TRBV7-2|.|TRBJ1-1
TGTGCCAGCAGCTTAGGGCTTTTTCGGGGGAGGGAATTGCCTGAAGCTTTCTTT
CASSLGLFRGRELPEAFF
>.|14|TRBV27|.|TRBJ2-7
TGTGCCAGCAGTTTATTGAGGGGGGAGGGCGAGCAGTACTTC
CASSLLRGEGEQYF
>.|14|TRBV7-8|.|TRBJ2-3
TGTGCCAGCAGCCCCTTCCCTAACACAGATACGCAGTATTTT
CASSPFPNTDTQYF
>.|14|TRBV7-7|.|TRBJ2-3
TGTGCTAGCAGCTTAGGTCCTAGCACAGATACGCAGTATTTT
CASSLGPSTDTQYF
>.|13|TRBV7-2|few|TRBJ1-4
TGTGCCAGCAGCCCAGGGTCTAATGAAAAACTGTTTTTT
CASSPGSNEKLFF
>.|15|TRBV7-2|once|TRBJ1-6
TGTGCCAGCAGCTTACTGGGGGCAGATAATTCACCCCTCCACTTT
CASSLLGADNSPLHF